This TCR beta chain was retrieved from a study of blood T cells in healthy people across ages (dated by TCRdb to between 2014 and 2017). For the study in its entirety: In model experiments, template switching captured about one uniquely barcoded TCR beta cDNA molecule for every two T cells. Age-related changes in TCR beta repertoire diversity were measured in the study by deep sequencing normalized with unique cDNA molecular identifiers. The donors were divided into four age groups: young (average approximately 17 years), middle-aged (about 40), aged (around 59) and long-lived (more than 75). To avoid experimental bias, donors of different ages were distributed randomly across sequencing lanes. For two donors (one aged 18 to 30 and one aged 80 or older), the study analyzed two additional independent replicas of 1 million unique cDNA reads from the same blood draw. Points the paper makes about the study in general: A strong correlation was found between observed TCR beta diversity and the percentage of naive T cells measured by flow cytometry. Estimates of total diversity based on one million sequenced T cells were considered lower bounds and underestimates. Observed TCR beta diversity per million T cells fell roughly linearly with age, and a significant reduction was already apparent by age roughly 41. Since profiling was done on bulk unsorted PBMCs, naive and antigen-experienced compartments could not be conclusively compared. Compared with the aged group, the long-lived group had more naive CD4+ T cells, fewer expanded clones and increased TCR diversity, suggesting age selection. Donor CMV infection status was unknown, potentially confounding age-related changes in expanded clonotypes.

To prepare the library, 5' RACE was applied. TCRdb lists the instrument as Illumina HiSeq 2500. A second roughly 6 to 12 cycle PCR used a sample-barcoded 5' primer and a J-beta primer mix. A template-switch 5' adaptor carrying 12 random nucleotides introduced a unique molecular identifier onto each TCR beta cDNA molecule. Each sample yielded at least 3 million CDR3-containing paired-end reads. The Mint cDNA synthesis kit, primed by a TRBC-specific oligonucleotide, was used to synthesize first-strand cDNA from all RNA. Following uracil-DNA glycosylase treatment, all cDNA underwent a first 18-cycle PCR with the universal primers M1SS and BC2_uni_R. The authors processed their data as follows. Normalization of each sample was performed by random selection of 1 million high-quality reads, each carrying a distinct molecular identifier. Reads with shared molecular identifiers were discarded instead of being binned into consensus sequences. CDR3 identification, clonotype clustering and error correction used MiTCR with a Q25 quality threshold and the strictest error-elimination algorithm. A nonparametric unseen species model with Euler transformation was used to estimate lower-bound total TCR beta diversity. The raw public data were reprocessed by TCRdb itself: fastp quality trimming at Q25, MiXCR clonotype calling, in-frame beta chains only. Rows are combined by CDR3 protein, so each entry shows the most common genes and DNA. For this entry, the V and J calls and clone size follow TCRdb and not the study's own pipeline. This sample gives under 950,000 distinct CDR3 sequences in total; 20% to 25% of them show up just once. The ten biggest clones cover around 22% of the sample.

This clonotype was observed a handful of times. Its specific antigen is unknown. No much larger clone exists at a distance of one base, and base qualities are not known. V loses 4 bases at its end and J loses 4 bases; junction bases beyond the gene matches: 8. CDR1 and CDR2 were assigned from the germline V gene (reference sequence) as SGHKS and YYEKEE. Including the terminal cysteine and phenylalanine, the CDR3 comprises 16 residues. Of all the DNA, just the CDR3 is kept, 48 bases in frame from base 1. The roughly 39 donors, aged about 6 to 95 years, were systemically healthy Caucasian individuals from Russia. Each donor gave about 10 milliliters of peripheral blood, drawn into EDTA-treated Vacutainer tubes. Ficoll-Paque density-gradient centrifugation was used to isolate PBMCs, with at least 7 million obtained per sample. Total RNA was extracted from PBMCs with Trizol reagent, with at least 6 micrograms obtained per sample. The percentages of naive CD45RAhigh/CD27high T cells were determined by flow cytometry on a PBMC aliquot from every donor.

In this chain, TRBV5-5 is recombined with TRBJ1-5; the central 10 bases match TRBD1. The receptor was derived from a man between 65 and 85 years old in good health. The specimen was blood. The CDR3 protein sequence reads: CASSSIPGQGNQPQHF. The nucleotide sequence reads as follows: TGTGCCAGCAGCAGTATACCGGGACAGGGGAATCAGCCCCAGCATTTT.